This section outlines one T cell receptor beta chain sequence together with its context. Assay used: immunoSEQ multiplex PCR; TCRdb lists only in-frame clones, some missing. The sample comprises over a million clones, about 84% of which are singletons, and more than 0.55% rests with the top ten. Germline CDR1 reads LGHNA; CDR2 reads YSLEER. The CDR3 runs to 18 residues. With 1 base removed from V and 1 base from J, the gap between germline ends came to 17 bases. This record belongs to a study of shared clonotypes between healthy human individuals. The source of this sequence is a man younger than 35 in good health. Some clones in this sample may be carry-over from other donors' samples. This rearrangement joins TRBV4-3 to TRBJ2-4; D is unclear. The sequenced sample was memory CD4+ T cells from PBMCs. Subset defined: CD45RA-negative fraction. This chain's CDR3 is CASSQGVRSTGAKNIQYF. The CDR3 DNA is TGCGCCAGCAGCCAAGGGGTCCGGTCTACCGGGGCCAAAAACATTCAGTACTTC.